The rows below give T cell receptor beta chains drawn from one sample of a study of CD8 T cells in Susac syndrome. One entry per CDR3 protein, called by TCRdb with MiXCR from the immunoSEQ multiplex PCR reads. The table shows about 200,000 distinct CDR3 sequences, with around 95% occurring only once. Sequencing was performed on CD4+ T cells from PBMCs. These receptors all stem from a human donor with multiple sclerosis. Both conserved end residues are part of each CDR3. D genes are given only for firm matches. Only some rows state a clone size, as once, few, many or a class for expanded clones.

abundance	j_gene	v_gene	d_gene	CDR3nt	CDR3aa
few	TRBJ1-5	TRBV7-9	.	TGTGCCAGCAGCTTAGGACAAGGCCAGCCCCAGCATTTT	CASSLGQGQPQHF
.	TRBJ1-4	TRBV5-4	.	TGTGCCAGCAGCCCGATTATGGGGGAAAAACTGTTTTTT	CASSPIMGEKLFF
.	TRBJ2-5	TRBV12-5	.	TGTGCTAGTGGGCGAGAGCTTTCGGAGACCCAGTACTTC	CASGRELSETQYF
once	TRBJ1-5	TRBV29-1	TRBD1	TGCAGCGATTGTGTGGCCGGGACAGGTCGAAATCAGCCCCAGCATTTT	CSDCVAGTGRNQPQHF
.	TRBJ1-2	TRBV3-1	TRBD1	TGTGCCAGCAGCCAGGACACAGGGGCGCGGGGCTACACCTTC	CASSQDTGARGYTF
.	TRBJ2-1	TRBV29-1	TRBD1	TGCAGCGTTGAAGCGCAGGGGGCGGATGAGCAGTTCTTC	CSVEAQGADEQFF
.	TRBJ1-1	TRBV30	.	TGTGCCTGGAGGGCCGGGCCGCTGAGCACTGAAGCTTTCTTT	CAWRAGPLSTEAFF
.	TRBJ2-7	TRBV5-1	TRBD1	TGCGCCAGCAGCTTTTCCGGGACAGGGAACCACGAGCAGTACTTC	CASSFSGTGNHEQYF
.	TRBJ1-2	TRBV29-1	.	TGCAGCTCTGAACTGGGCAATGGCTACACCTTC	CSSELGNGYTF
.	TRBJ2-1	TRBV11-3	.	TGTGCCAGCAGCCGATACGGAGGGGAGCAGTTCTTC	CASSRYGGEQFF
.	TRBJ1-1	TRBV9	.	TGTGCCAGAACTGAAGCTTTCTTT	CARTEAFF
.	TRBJ1-1	TRBV20-1	.	TGCAGTGCTAGGCTGATGAACACTGAAGCTTTCTTT	CSARLMNTEAFF
.	TRBJ2-7	TRBV18	.	TGTGCCAGCTCTACCGGGACGGGCGGCGAGCAGTACTTC	CASSTGTGGEQYF
.	TRBJ2-2	TRBV29-1	TRBD1	TGCAGCGTTCAAGGGACAGGTGTAACCGGGGAGCTGTTTTTT	CSVQGTGVTGELFF
.	TRBJ2-7	TRBV15	TRBD1	TGTGCCACCAGCAGCGGACAGGGGTGGTACTTC	CATSSGQGWYF
.	TRBJ1-6	TRBV27	.	TGTGCCAGCAGTTTCTCTACCAATTCACCCCTCCACTTT	CASSFSTNSPLHF
.	TRBJ2-5	TRBV18	.	TGTGCCAGCTCACCAGTGCGCCTAGGGGAGACCCAGTACTTC	CASSPVRLGETQYF
.	TRBJ2-3	TRBV20-1	.	TGCAGTGCACACTTAGGACAGTTCACAGATACGCAGTATTTT	CSAHLGQFTDTQYF
.	TRBJ1-6	TRBV3-1	.	TGTGCCAGCAGCCAAGACCCAGTATCACGTAATTCACCCCTCCACTTT	CASSQDPVSRNSPLHF
.	TRBJ2-3	TRBV3-1	TRBD1	TGTGCCAGCAGCAAGGGGGCCGCAGATACGCAGTATTTT	CASSKGAADTQYF
.	TRBJ1-2	TRBV10-3	.	TGTGCCATCAGTGAAAGGGGGTTCGATGGCTACACCTTC	CAISERGFDGYTF
once	TRBJ1-6	TRBV3-1	.	TGTGCCAGCAGCCACGGACTTATGGCGTTGAGTTCACCCCTCCACTTT	CASSHGLMALSSPLHF
.	TRBJ2-5	TRBV20-1	TRBD2	TGCAGTGCTAGAGTAGCGGGGAGGCAGACCCAGTACTTC	CSARVAGRQTQYF
once	TRBJ1-2	TRBV12-3/TRBV12-4	.	TGTGCCAGCAGTTTAAGAGTAAACTATGGCTACACCTTC	CASSLRVNYGYTF
.	TRBJ1-2	TRBV30	.	TGTGCCTGGAGTGGGACCGGAGGCAGTTCCTTC	CAWSGTGGSSF
.	TRBJ1-2	TRBV2	.	TGTGCCAGCAGTGCCGACAGGCGGGGCTATGGCTACACCTTC	CASSADRRGYGYTF
.	TRBJ1-1	TRBV30	TRBD1	TGTGCCTGGAAAACATTCAGGGGGACTGAAGCTTTCTTT	CAWKTFRGTEAFF
.	TRBJ2-7	TRBV27	TRBD1	TGTGCCAGCAGTTTGGTGGGGGACAGGGGTCGGCACGAGCAGTACTTC	CASSLVGDRGRHEQYF
.	TRBJ1-6	TRBV2	.	TGTGCCAGCAGTGATGAGGGAGTAGGCTCACCCCTCCACTTT	CASSDEGVGSPLHF